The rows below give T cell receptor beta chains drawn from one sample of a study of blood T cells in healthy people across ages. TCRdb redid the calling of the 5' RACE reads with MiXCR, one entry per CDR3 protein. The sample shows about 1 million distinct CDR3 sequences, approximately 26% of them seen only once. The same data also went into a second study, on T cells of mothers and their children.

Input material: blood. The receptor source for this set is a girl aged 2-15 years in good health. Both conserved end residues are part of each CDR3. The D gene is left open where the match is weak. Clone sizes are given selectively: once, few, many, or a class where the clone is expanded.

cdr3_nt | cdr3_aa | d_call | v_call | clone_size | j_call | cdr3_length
TGTGCCAGCAGCTTAACAGGGCAAAGCTCTGGAAACACCATATATTTT | CASSLTGQSSGNTIYF | - | TRBV11-2 | - | TRBJ1-3 | 16
TGCAGTGCTAGGGGACTAGCGACCGAGATACTACCCCAAGAGACCCAGTACTTC | CSARGLATEILPQETQYF | TRBD2 | TRBV20-1 | - | TRBJ2-5 | 18
TGTGCTAGTGGTTTGGACATCTACGAGCAGTACTTC | CASGLDIYEQYF | - | TRBV12-5 | - | TRBJ2-7 | 12
TGTGCCACCAGCAGGAGGACAGGGAATCAGCCCCAGCATTTT | CATSRRTGNQPQHF | TRBD1 | TRBV15 | - | TRBJ1-5 | 14
TGTGCCAGCAGCCAAGGTCCCGGGACGGGGAACCATGGCTACACCTTC | CASSQGPGTGNHGYTF | - | TRBV4-2 | - | TRBJ1-2 | 16
TGTGCCACCAGTGACCGGGGACCCATGGGAGCTTTCTTT | CATSDRGPMGAFF | - | TRBV24-1 | - | TRBJ1-1 | 13
TGCAGTGCGATTCCTAGCGCAATTTACGAGCAGTACTTC | CSAIPSAIYEQYF | - | TRBV20-1 | - | TRBJ2-7 | 13
TGCGCCAGCAGCTCAACAAGAATCCGCACAGATACGCAGTATTTT | CASSSTRIRTDTQYF | - | TRBV5-1 | - | TRBJ2-3 | 15
TGTGCCACCAGTGATCCTAGACAGAACTACACGGTGTACTTC | CATSDPRQNYTVYF | - | TRBV24-1 | - | TRBJ2-1 | 14
TGTGCCACCAGTGATCCCGGACAGGGAGGTTATAGCAATCAGCCCCAGCATTTT | CATSDPGQGGYSNQPQHF | TRBD1 | TRBV24-1 | few | TRBJ1-5 | 18
TGTGCCACCGCGAGTTGGGAGGGGGCAGATGGCTACACCTTC | CATASWEGADGYTF | TRBD1 | TRBV24-1 | - | TRBJ1-2 | 14
TGCGCCAGCAGCTTGGAGGGGGGTACCTACGAGCAGTACTTC | CASSLEGGTYEQYF | - | TRBV5-1 | many | TRBJ2-7 | 14
TGCGCCAGCAGCTTGGCAACGGGGGAGACCCAGTACTTC | CASSLATGETQYF | - | TRBV5-1 | - | TRBJ2-5 | 13
TGTGCCAGCAGTTTTGGGCTAGCCTTCTCTGAGCAGTTCTTC | CASSFGLAFSEQFF | - | TRBV12-3/TRBV12-4 | few | TRBJ2-1 | 14
TGCAGCGTTGCCGGAATCGAGCAATATGGCTACACCTTC | CSVAGIEQYGYTF | - | TRBV29-1 | - | TRBJ1-2 | 13
TGCGCCAGCAGCCTTAAAGTGGGGACTTTATCCTACGAGCAGTACTTC | CASSLKVGTLSYEQYF | - | TRBV4-1 | - | TRBJ2-7 | 16
TGCGCCAGCAGCCCTGGGAGGGTTCCCCAAGAGACCCAGTACTTC | CASSPGRVPQETQYF | TRBD2 | TRBV4-1 | - | TRBJ2-5 | 15
TGTGCCAGCAGGGGACTAGCGGGTTTGGAGTATTTT | CASRGLAGLEYF | TRBD2 | TRBV7-9 | - | TRBJ2-3 | 12
TGCGCCAGCAGGTTGACAGGCGGCGGGAGTAATGAAAAACTGTTTTTT | CASRLTGGGSNEKLFF | - | TRBV10-2 | - | TRBJ1-4 | 16
TGTGCCAGTAGTTATCTTAGCAATCAGCCCCAGCATTTT | CASSYLSNQPQHF | - | TRBV19 | - | TRBJ1-5 | 13
TGCGCCAGCAGTGAAGGGGCGGCCACAGATACGCAGTATTTT | CASSEGAATDTQYF | - | TRBV10-2 | few | TRBJ2-3 | 14
TGCGCCAGCAGCACCGCGGGAAGCGGGAACACTGAAGCTTTCTTT | CASSTAGSGNTEAFF | - | TRBV5-1 | - | TRBJ1-1 | 15
TGTGCCAGCAGCCCCCAGGGGGGTTACAATGAGCAGTTCTTC | CASSPQGGYNEQFF | - | TRBV7-9 | - | TRBJ2-1 | 14
TGTGCCAGCAGTTACGCGGGCCGACTAGCGGGGGGCATTCAGTACTTC | CASSYAGRLAGGIQYF | TRBD2 | TRBV6-5 | few | TRBJ2-4 | 16
TGCAGCGTTGAAGCTTCGCCAGCTACCTACGAGCAGTACTTC | CSVEASPATYEQYF | - | TRBV29-1 | once | TRBJ2-7 | 14
TGTGCCAGCAGCCCGACCGGGACTGAAAAGAGGAAACTGTTTTTT | CASSPTGTEKRKLFF | - | TRBV7-8 | - | TRBJ1-4 | 15
TGCGCCAGCAGCCCCAATCGACTTCCCTACGAACAGTACTTC | CASSPNRLPYEQYF | - | TRBV5-1 | - | TRBJ2-7 | 14